This T cell receptor (beta chain) was captured by sequencing in a study of cytomegalovirus exposure and HLA in healthy donors. General study findings and limits: Altogether, 150 to 200 TCR beta chains were recorded as cytomegalovirus-associated.

A note on this clone: What it binds is unknown.

Primers included in the PCR were 60 Vbeta and 13 Jbeta primers. Sequencing was performed with immunoSEQ multiplex PCR; in TCRdb, only in-frame clones are kept and a portion is missing. The data hold around 92,000 clones, with about four fifths observed a single time. The source of this sequence is a woman between 65 and 79 years old in good health and CMV-seropositive. The sequenced sample was PBMCs.

As DNA, the CDR3 is TGCAGCGCGGCCCTGGGACAGAAAGAGACCCAGTACTTC. This gives the protein CSAALGQKETQYF. V is TRBV29-1 and J is TRBJ2-5, with 7 bases fitting TRBD1. CDR3 length: 13 residues. Germline V gene lookup returns CDR1 SQVTM and CDR2 ANQGSEA. The junction had 8 bases not matched to a gene; V was cut back by 7 bases and J by 3 bases.